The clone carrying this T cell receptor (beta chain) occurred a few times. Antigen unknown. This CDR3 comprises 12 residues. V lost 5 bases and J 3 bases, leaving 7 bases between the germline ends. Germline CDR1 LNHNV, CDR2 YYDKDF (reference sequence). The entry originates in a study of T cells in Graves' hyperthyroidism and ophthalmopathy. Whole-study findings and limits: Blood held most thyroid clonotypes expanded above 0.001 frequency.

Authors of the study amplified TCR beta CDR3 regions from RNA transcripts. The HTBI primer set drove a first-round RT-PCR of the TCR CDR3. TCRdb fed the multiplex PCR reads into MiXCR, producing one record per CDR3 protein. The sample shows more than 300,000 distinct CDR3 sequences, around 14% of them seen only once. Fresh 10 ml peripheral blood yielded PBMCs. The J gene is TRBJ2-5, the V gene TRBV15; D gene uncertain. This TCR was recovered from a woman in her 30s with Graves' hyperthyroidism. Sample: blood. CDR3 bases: TGTGCCACCAGCTCCCAAGAAGAGACCCAGTACTTC. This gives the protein CATSSQEETQYF. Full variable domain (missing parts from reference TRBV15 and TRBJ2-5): DAMVIQNPRYQVTQFGKPVTLSCSQTLNHNVMYWYQQKSSQAPKLLFHYYDKDFNNEADTPDNFQSRRPNTSFCFLDIRSPGLGDTAMYLCATSSQEETQYFGPGTRLLVL.